A single sample gave rise to the 25 T cell receptor beta chains below, sequenced in a study of blood T cells in healthy people across ages. A second PCR of about 7 to 12 cycles used a sample-barcoded 5' primer and a J-beta primer mix. One entry per CDR3 protein, called by TCRdb with MiXCR from the 5' RACE reads. The sample has some 1,800,000 distinct CDR3 sequences, roughly two fifths seen once; the top ten hold roughly 23%. Sequencing was performed on blood. The receptors come from a human donor in good health.

The chain has TRBV6-5 and TRBJ1-2; TRBD1 might be the D (5 bases). The V gene's germline CDR1 is MNHEY and CDR2 SVGAGI. Trimming shortened V by 4 bases and J by 6 bases, and 15 bases separated the two germline ends. The CDR3 has 14 amino acids. CDR3 residues: CASSSYINRHGYTF. DNA of the CDR3: TGTGCCAGCAGTTCCTATATAAACAGGCATGGCTACACCTTC.

The chain recombines TRBV7-2 with TRBJ2-5; D unclear. Germline V CDR1 and CDR2: SGHTA, FQGNSA. V dropped 5 bases and J dropped 5 bases, with 15 bases sitting between them. The CDR3 totals 14 residues. CDR3 protein: CASSISSGSETQYF. CDR3 sequence (DNA): TGTGCCAGCAGCATCTCAAGTGGGTCGGAGACCCAGTACTTC.

This clonotype came up once. The rearrangement uses TRBV7-2 and TRBJ2-3; D is perhaps TRBD1 (6 bases). The CDR3 is 15 residues long. Germline CDR1 SGHTA, CDR2 FQGNSA. V lost 10 bases and J lost 0, with 17 bases in between. The CDR3 DNA follows: TGTGCCACCGGCCGACAGGCGACCAGCACAGATACGCAGTATTTT. It translates to CATGRQATSTDTQYF.

The gene calls are TRBV29-1 and TRBJ1-1; no clear D. The V gene lost 5 bases and the J gene lost 3 bases, with 16 bases spanning the gap. CDR3 size: 14 residues. Per the germline V gene, CDR1 is SQVTM and CDR2 is ANQGSEA. The DNA for the CDR3 is TGCAGCGTTTCCTCCGGGATAAGGGACACTGAAGCTTTCTTT. Protein sequence: CSVSSGIRDTEAFF.

This clonotype was seen more than once but under ten times. V usage is TRBV7-3 and J usage is TRBJ2-5; D perhaps matches TRBD1 (6 bases). TRBJ2-7 matches the DNA end more closely, so the J call is doubtful. The germline gives CDR1 SGHTA, CDR2 FQGTGA. This CDR3 region has 17 residues. This chain's CDR3 is CASSPKFTGPSLYEQYF. The CDR3 coding sequence is TGTGCCAGCAGCCCCAAATTTACAGGGCCCTCCTTGTACGAGCAGTACTTC.

This clonotype was seen only a few times. The genes are TRBV20-1 and TRBJ1-5; 7 bases agree with TRBD1. With V trimmed by 6 bases and J by 10 bases, 12 bases remained unmatched. The CDR3 has 13 residues. CDR1 DFQATT and CDR2 SNEGSKA come from the germline V gene (reference sequence). CDR3 protein: CSARGQGVGPQHF. For the CDR3, the DNA is TGCAGTGCACGCGGTCAGGGGGTAGGTCCCCAGCATTTT.

The chain employs TRBV10-3 and TRBJ2-1, with 7 bases identical to TRBD2. Trimming at V came to 9 bases and at J to 5 bases, leaving 4 bases not matched to a gene. Germline V lookup: CDR1 ENHRY, CDR2 SYGVKD. CDR3 length: 12 residues. The CDR3 loop is CAIRTRDNEQFF. DNA of the CDR3: TGTGCCATTAGGACTAGGGACAATGAGCAGTTCTTC.

CDR3 DNA sequence: TGCAGTGCTATCGAGGGGGGCCACTTCTACGAGCAGTACTTC. Protein product: CSAIEGGHFYEQYF. The rearrangement links TRBV20-1 to TRBJ2-7, with D perhaps TRBD1 or TRBD2 (6 bases each). V was clipped by 4 bases and J by 3 bases, with 16 bases between them. The CDR3 has 14 residues. The germline gives CDR1 DFQATT, CDR2 SNEGSKA (reference sequence).

V usage is TRBV6-6 and J usage is TRBJ2-5; TRBD1 aligns across 7 bases. The germline V gene encodes CDR1 MNHNY and CDR2 SVGAGI (reference sequence). The CDR3 covers 16 residues. With V trimmed by 2 bases and J by 2 bases, 8 bases remained unmatched. The CDR3 bases are TGTGCCAGCAGTTACCCTCCGGGACAGAGGCAAGAGACCCAGTACTTC. It specifies CASSYPPGQRQETQYF.

This clonotype was seen repeatedly, ten times or more. The chain is built from TRBV7-7 and TRBJ2-1; 8 bases fit TRBD1. CDR3 size: 13 residues. Germline CDR1 is SSHAT and CDR2 is FNYEAQ (reference sequence). CDR3 amino acids: CASSRDRHNEQFF. DNA for the CDR3: TGTGCTAGCTCAAGGGACAGGCACAATGAGCAGTTCTTC. Combining the CDR3 with reference TRBV7-7 and TRBJ2-1 gives the whole variable domain GAGVSQSPRYKVTKRGQDVTLRCDPISSHATLYWYQQALGQGPEFLTYFNYEAQPDKSGLPSDRFSAERPEGSISTLTIQRTEQRDSAMYRCASSRDRHNEQFFGPGTRLTVL.

The chain joins TRBV12-5 to TRBJ1-4; D may be TRBD1 (6 bases). Germline V CDR1 and CDR2: LGHNT, FRNRAP. The CDR3 covers 16 residues. Trimming took 2 bases from V and 1 from J, leaving 11 bases between them. CDR3 residues: CASGLWGAGTNEKLFF. Written as DNA, the CDR3 is TGTGCTAGTGGTTTGTGGGGGGCTGGAACTAATGAAAAACTGTTTTTT.

This chain joins TRBV5-1 and TRBJ2-5; 8 bases are a match to TRBD1. The J call may be incorrect, as the DNA end agrees better with TRBJ2-7. The CDR3 has 15 residues. CDR1 and CDR2 from the germline V gene are SGHRS and YFSETQ. The CDR3 DNA sequence: TGCGCCAGCAGCCCAGGACAGGGAAAAGTCTTCGAGCAGTACTTC. This encodes CASSPGQGKVFEQYF.

The sample holds a few counts of this clonotype. This chain connects TRBV5-4 to TRBJ2-7; maybe TRBD2 (6 bases). The CDR3 extends over 15 amino acids. The V end lost 0 bases, the J end lost 4 bases, and 14 bases lay between the germline ends. Germline CDR1 is SGHNT and CDR2 is YYREEE (reference sequence). The CDR3 DNA sequence: TGTGCCAGCAGCTTGGGTTTCGGGGGAGTTTACGAGCAGTACTTC. This codes for CASSLGFGGVYEQYF. Full variable domain (missing parts from reference TRBV5-4 and TRBJ2-7): ETGVTQSPTHLIKTRGQQVTLRCSSQSGHNTVSWYQQALGQGPQFIFQYYREEENGRGNFPPRFSGLQFPNYSSELNVNALELDDSALYLCASSLGFGGVYEQYFGPGTRLTVT.

This clonotype was seen only a few times. The chain is built from TRBV12-3 or TRBV12-4 and TRBJ1-2; unclear D gene. CDR3 length equals 13 residues. The V and J ends lost 8 bases and 5 bases respectively, with 15 bases between them. The CDR3 region is CASGIGPIYGYTF. CDR3 in DNA: TGTGCCAGCGGGATCGGACCAATTTATGGCTACACCTTC.

This chain connects TRBV4-1 to TRBJ1-2; D remains ambiguous. V lost 0 bases, J lost 5 bases, and 13 bases lay in between. Germline V gives CDR1 MGHRA, CDR2 YSYEKL. The CDR3 spans 15 residues. CDR3 coding DNA: TGCGCCAGCAGCCAAGATGGGTGGACTGAATATGGCTACACCTTC. Its protein is CASSQDGWTEYGYTF.

The chain carries TRBV29-1 and TRBJ1-1; D is unclear. This CDR3 comprises 11 residues. The V end lost 2 bases, the J end lost 4 bases, and 5 bases lay between the germline ends. The germline CDR1 and CDR2 sequences are SQVTM and ANQGSEA. DNA of the CDR3: TGCAGCGTTGAAAAGAGCACTGAAGCTTTCTTT. Its protein is CSVEKSTEAFF.

V gene TRBV7-9 combines with J gene TRBJ1-2, with D possibly being TRBD1 (5 bases). CDR3 length: 14 amino acids. V was shortened by 6 bases and J by 4 bases, with 15 bases between the two germline ends. CDR1 SEHNR and CDR2 FQNEAQ come from the germline V gene (reference sequence). In DNA, the CDR3 is TGTGCCAGCAGATTCGACAGAGTACTCTATGGCTACACCTTC. It yields the protein CASRFDRVLYGYTF.

The chain links TRBV13 to TRBJ2-3, with a weak D call TRBD2 (6 bases). The CDR3 length is 17 residues. Germline CDR1 and CDR2: PRHDT and FYEKMQ (reference sequence). The V end lost 0 bases, the J end lost 4 bases, and 17 bases lay between the germline ends. In DNA, the CDR3 is TGTGCCAGCAGCTTAGGGCGGGGCAGGAATGGAGCAGATACGCAGTATTTT. As protein: CASSLGRGRNGADTQYF.

This clonotype was detected ten times or more. The CDR3 here is CATSRATGPYEQYF. CDR3 coding DNA: TGTGCCACCAGCAGAGCGACGGGCCCCTACGAGCAGTACTTC. V and J are TRBV15 and TRBJ2-7; D gene uncertain. Trimming removed 1 base at V and 2 bases at J, with 9 bases between. Looked up from germline, CDR1 is LNHNV and CDR2 is YYDKDF (reference sequence). The CDR3 contains 14 residues.

This clonotype was seen a few times. This chain links TRBV10-3 with TRBJ2-1, with 7 bases identical to TRBD2. With V trimmed by 5 bases and J by 7 bases, 14 bases remained unmatched. Germline V CDR1 and CDR2: ENHRY, SYGVKD. The CDR3 is 16 amino acids. The CDR3 DNA reads as TGTGCCATCAGTTACCCTAGCGGCGCCGACGTAAATGAGCAGTTCTTC. The encoded protein is CAISYPSGADVNEQFF.

Comments on this clonotype: One end of the junction varies from germline; a read error may be responsible. The V gene is TRBV6-5, the J gene TRBJ1-5; a possible D gene is TRBD1 (5 bases). This CDR3 comprises 12 residues. The germline V gene has CDR1 MNHEY and CDR2 SVGAGI. The DNA for the CDR3 is TGTGCCAGCGGTAGGGGCAATCAACCCCAGCATTTT. Translation: CASGRGNQPQHF.

This clonotype was counted between two and nine times. The chain carries TRBV20-1 and TRBJ2-4, with no clear D. The J call may be mistaken, given a closer DNA end match to TRBJ2-7. Germline lookup yields CDR1 DFQATT and CDR2 SNEGSKA (reference sequence). This CDR3 spans 12 amino acids. The CDR3 DNA follows: TGCAGTTTCACGGACGGCGCCTACGAGCAGTACTTC. Encoded protein: CSFTDGAYEQYF.

A few counts support this clonotype. The V gene is TRBV12-3 or TRBV12-4, the J gene TRBJ2-1; 7 nucleotides agree with TRBD1. CDR3 length equals 16 residues. J was trimmed by 12 bases and V by 4 bases; bases with no gene match: 18. The CDR3 here is CASSSHRDSYLRVQFF. The CDR3 DNA follows: TGTGCCAGCAGTTCCCATCGGGACAGTTATTTACGCGTGCAGTTCTTC.

V gene TRBV29-1 combines with J gene TRBJ1-1, with D unclear. The ends were cut back, 1 base at V and 4 bases at J, with 16 bases in the middle. This CDR3 spans 15 amino acids. Germline V gene data show CDR1 as SQVTM and CDR2 as ANQGSEA. CDR3 residues: CSVEVRGLSFTEAFF. The CDR3 DNA reads TGCAGCGTTGAAGTACGAGGGTTGAGCTTCACTGAAGCTTTCTTT. Drawing the rest from reference TRBV29-1 and TRBJ1-1, the complete variable domain is SAVISQKPSRDICQRGTSLTIQCQVDSQVTMMFWYRQQPGQSLTLIATANQGSEATYESGFVIDKFPISRPNLTFSTLTVSNMSPEDSSIYLCSVEVRGLSFTEAFFGQGTRLTVV.

CDR3 amino acids: CASSTVGADTQYF. The CDR3 DNA sequence: TGCGCCAGCAGCACCGTTGGCGCAGATACGCAGTATTTT. V is TRBV5-1 and J is TRBJ2-3; D not certain. The V and J ends lost 4 bases and 4 bases respectively, with 10 bases between them. From germline, CDR1 is SGHRS and CDR2 YFSETQ. This CDR3 comprises 13 residues.